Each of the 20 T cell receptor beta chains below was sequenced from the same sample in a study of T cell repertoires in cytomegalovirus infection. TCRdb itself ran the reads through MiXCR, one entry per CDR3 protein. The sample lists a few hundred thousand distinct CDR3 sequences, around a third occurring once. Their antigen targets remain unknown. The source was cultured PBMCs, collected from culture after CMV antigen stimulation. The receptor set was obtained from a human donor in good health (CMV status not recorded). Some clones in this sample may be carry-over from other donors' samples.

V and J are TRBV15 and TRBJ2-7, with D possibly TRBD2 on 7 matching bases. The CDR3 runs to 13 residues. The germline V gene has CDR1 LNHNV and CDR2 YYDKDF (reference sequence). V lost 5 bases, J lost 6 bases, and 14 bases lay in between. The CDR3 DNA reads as TGTGCCACCAGCGGAGGCGGGGGCCTCGAGCAGTACTTC. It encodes CATSGGGGLEQYF.

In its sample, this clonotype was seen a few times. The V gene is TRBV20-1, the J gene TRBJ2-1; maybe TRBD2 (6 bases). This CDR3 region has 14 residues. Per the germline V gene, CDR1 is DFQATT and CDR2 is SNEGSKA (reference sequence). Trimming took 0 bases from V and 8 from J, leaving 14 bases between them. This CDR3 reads CSAREFTRRDEQFF. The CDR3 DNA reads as TGCAGTGCTAGAGAGTTTACCCGGAGGGATGAGCAGTTCTTC.

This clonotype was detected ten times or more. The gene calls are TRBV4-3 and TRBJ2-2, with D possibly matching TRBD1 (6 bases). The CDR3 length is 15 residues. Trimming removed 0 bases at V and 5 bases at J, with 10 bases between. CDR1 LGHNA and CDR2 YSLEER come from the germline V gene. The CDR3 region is CASSQDQGSTGELFF. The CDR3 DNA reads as TGCGCCAGCAGCCAAGATCAGGGGAGTACCGGGGAGCTGTTTTTT.

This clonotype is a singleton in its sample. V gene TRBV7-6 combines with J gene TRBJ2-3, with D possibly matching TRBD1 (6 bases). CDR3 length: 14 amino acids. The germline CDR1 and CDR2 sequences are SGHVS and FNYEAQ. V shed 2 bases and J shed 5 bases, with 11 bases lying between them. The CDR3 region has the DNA TGTGCCAGCAGCTTATCAGGGGCTCAAGATACGCAGTATTTT. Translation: CASSLSGAQDTQYF.

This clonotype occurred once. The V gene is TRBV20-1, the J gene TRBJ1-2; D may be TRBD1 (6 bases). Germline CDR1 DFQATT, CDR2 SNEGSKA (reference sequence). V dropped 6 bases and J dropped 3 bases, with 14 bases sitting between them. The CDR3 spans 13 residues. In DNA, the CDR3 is TGCAGTGCGCCGACACGACAGGACTATGGCTACACCTTC. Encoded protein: CSAPTRQDYGYTF.

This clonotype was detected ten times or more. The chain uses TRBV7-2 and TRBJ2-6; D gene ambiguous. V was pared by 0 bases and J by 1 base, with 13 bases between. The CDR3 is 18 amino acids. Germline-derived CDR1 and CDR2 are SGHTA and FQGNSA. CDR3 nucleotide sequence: TGTGCCAGCAGCTTAGCACAACACACTATTTCTGGGGCCAACGTCCTGACTTTC. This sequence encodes CASSLAQHTISGANVLTF.

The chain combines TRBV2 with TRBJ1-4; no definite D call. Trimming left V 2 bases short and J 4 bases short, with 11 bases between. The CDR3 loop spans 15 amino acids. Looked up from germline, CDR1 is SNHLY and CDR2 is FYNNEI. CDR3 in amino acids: CASSERPESNEKLFF. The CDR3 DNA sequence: TGTGCCAGCAGTGAAAGGCCGGAAAGTAATGAAAAACTGTTTTTT.

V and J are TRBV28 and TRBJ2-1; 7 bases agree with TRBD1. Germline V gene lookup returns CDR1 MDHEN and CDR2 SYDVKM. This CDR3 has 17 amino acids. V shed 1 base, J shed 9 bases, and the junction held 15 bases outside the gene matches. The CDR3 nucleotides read TGTGCCAGCAGTTTATTGGTAGTTAGGCAGGGGGAAGGTGAGCAGTTCTTC. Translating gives CASSLLVVRQGEGEQFF.

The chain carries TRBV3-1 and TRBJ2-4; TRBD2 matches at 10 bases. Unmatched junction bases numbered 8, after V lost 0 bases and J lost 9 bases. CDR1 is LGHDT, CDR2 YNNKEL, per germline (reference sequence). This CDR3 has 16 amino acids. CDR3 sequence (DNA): TGTGCCAGCAGCCAAGATGGAGCTAGCGGGGGCGGCATTCAGTACTTC. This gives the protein CASSQDGASGGGIQYF.

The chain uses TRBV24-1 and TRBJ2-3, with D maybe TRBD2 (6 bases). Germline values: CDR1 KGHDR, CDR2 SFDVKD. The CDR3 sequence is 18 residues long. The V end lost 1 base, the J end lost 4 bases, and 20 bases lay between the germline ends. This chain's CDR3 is CATSDFANRELGSDTQYF. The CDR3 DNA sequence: TGTGCCACCAGTGATTTCGCTAACCGGGAGTTGGGTTCAGATACGCAGTATTTT.

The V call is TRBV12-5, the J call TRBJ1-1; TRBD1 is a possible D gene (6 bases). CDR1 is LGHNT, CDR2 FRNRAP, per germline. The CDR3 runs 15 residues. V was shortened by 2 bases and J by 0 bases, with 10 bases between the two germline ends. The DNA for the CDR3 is TGTGCTAGTGGTTTGACAGGGAACATGAACACTGAAGCTTTCTTT. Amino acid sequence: CASGLTGNMNTEAFF.

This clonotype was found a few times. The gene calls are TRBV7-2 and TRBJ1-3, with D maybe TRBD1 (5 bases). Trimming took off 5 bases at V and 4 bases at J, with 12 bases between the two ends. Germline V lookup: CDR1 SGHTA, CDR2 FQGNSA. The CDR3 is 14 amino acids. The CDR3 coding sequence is TGTGCCAGCAGCCCCTTTGGGGACGGAAACACCATATATTTT. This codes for CASSPFGDGNTIYF. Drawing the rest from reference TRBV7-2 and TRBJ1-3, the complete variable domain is GAGVSQSPSNKVTEKGKDVELRCDPISGHTALYWYRQSLGQGLEFLIYFQGNSAPDKSGLPSDRFSAERTGGSVSTLTIQRTQQEDSAVYLCASSPFGDGNTIYFGEGSWLTVV.

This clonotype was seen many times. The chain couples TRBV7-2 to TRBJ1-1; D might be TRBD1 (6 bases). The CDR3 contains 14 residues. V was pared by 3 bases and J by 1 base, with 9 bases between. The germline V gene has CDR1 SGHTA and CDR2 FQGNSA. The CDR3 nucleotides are TGTGCCAGCAGCTTTTGGGACACGAACACTGAAGCTTTCTTT. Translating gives CASSFWDTNTEAFF.

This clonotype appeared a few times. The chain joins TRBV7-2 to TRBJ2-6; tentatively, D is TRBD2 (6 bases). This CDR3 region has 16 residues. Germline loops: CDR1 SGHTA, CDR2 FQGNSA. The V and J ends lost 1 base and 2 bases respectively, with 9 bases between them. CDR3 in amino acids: CASSLGTGAGANVLTF. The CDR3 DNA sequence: TGTGCCAGCAGCTTAGGGACGGGGGCTGGGGCCAACGTCCTGACTTTC.

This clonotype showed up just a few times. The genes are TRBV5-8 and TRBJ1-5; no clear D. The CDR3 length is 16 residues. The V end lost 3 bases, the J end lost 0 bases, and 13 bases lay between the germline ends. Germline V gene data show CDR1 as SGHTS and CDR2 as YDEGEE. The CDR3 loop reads CASSWPREYSNQPQHF. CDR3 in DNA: TGTGCCAGCAGCTGGCCCCGGGAGTATAGCAATCAGCCCCAGCATTTT.

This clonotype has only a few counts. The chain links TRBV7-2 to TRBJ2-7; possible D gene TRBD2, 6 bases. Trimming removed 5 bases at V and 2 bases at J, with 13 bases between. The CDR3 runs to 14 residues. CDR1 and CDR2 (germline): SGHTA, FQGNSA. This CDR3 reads CASSPTGAPYEQYF. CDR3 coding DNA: TGTGCCAGCAGCCCGACGGGAGCCCCCTACGAGCAGTACTTC.

CDR3 region: CASSFLAGGLDEQFF. The CDR3, as DNA: TGTGCCAGCAGCTTTTTAGCGGGAGGGTTGGATGAGCAGTTCTTC. The chain couples TRBV11-2 to TRBJ2-1; 11 bases align to TRBD2. The CDR3 contains 15 residues. Germline CDR1 reads SGHAT; CDR2 reads FQNNGV. V lost 3 bases, J lost 8 bases, and 6 bases stayed unmatched.

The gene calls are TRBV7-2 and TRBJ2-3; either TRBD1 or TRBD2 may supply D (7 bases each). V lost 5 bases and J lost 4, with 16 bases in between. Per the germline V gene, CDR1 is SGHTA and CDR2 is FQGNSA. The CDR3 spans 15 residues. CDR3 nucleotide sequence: TGTGCCAGCAGCGCCCAGGGGGGGCGGTCAGATACGCAGTATTTT. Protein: CASSAQGGRSDTQYF.

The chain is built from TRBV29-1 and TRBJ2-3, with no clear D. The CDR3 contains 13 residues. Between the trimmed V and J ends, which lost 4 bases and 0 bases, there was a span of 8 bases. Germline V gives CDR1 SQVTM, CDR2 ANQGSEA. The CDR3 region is CSVGGGSTDTQYF. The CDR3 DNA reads TGCAGCGTTGGTGGTGGAAGCACAGATACGCAGTATTTT.

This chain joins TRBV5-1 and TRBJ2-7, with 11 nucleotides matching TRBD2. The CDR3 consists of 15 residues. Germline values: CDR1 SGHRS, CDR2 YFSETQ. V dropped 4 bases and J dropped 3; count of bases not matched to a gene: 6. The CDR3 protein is CASSPGTSGNYEQYV. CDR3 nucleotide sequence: TGCGCCAGCAGCCCAGGGACTAGCGGAAACTACGAGCAGTACGTC.